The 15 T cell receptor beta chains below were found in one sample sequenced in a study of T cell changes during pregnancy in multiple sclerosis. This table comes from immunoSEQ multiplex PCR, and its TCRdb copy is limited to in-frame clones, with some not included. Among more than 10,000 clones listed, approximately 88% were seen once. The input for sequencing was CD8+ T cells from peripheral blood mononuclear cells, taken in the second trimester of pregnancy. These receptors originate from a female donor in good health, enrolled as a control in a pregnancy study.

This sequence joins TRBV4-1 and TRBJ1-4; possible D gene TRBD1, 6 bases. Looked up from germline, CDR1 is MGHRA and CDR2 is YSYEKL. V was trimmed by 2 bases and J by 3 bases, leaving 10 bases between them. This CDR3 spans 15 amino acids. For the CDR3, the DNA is TGCGCCAGCAGCCAACAGGGGTCCTCTAATGAAAAACTGTTTTTT. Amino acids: CASSQQGSSNEKLFF.

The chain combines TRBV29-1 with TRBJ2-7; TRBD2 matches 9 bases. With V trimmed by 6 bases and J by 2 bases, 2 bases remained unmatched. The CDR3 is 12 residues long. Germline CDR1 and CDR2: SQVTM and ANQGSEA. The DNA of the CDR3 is TGCAGCGTCAGCGGGGGGCCCTACGAGCAGTACTTC. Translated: CSVSGGPYEQYF.

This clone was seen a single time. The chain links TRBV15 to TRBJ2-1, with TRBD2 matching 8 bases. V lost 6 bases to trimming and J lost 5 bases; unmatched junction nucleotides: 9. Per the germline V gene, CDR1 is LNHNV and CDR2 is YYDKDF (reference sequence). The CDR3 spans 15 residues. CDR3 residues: CATRVAGRADNEQFF. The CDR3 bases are TGTGCCACCAGAGTAGCGGGACGGGCGGACAATGAGCAGTTCTTC.

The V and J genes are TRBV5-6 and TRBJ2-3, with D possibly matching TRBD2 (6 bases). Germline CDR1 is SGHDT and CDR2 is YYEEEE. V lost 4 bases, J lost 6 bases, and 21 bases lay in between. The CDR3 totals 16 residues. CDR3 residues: CASSKLGGGRVDTQYF. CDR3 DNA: TGTGCCAGCAGCAAACTAGGCGGAGGGCGGGTGGATACGCAGTATTTT.

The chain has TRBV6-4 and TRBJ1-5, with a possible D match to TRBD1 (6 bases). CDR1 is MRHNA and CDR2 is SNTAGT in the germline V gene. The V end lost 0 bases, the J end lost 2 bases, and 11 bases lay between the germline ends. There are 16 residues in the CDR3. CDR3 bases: TGTGCCAGCAGTGACTCCGCAGGGGCGGGCAATCAGCCCCAGCATTTT. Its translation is CASSDSAGAGNQPQHF.

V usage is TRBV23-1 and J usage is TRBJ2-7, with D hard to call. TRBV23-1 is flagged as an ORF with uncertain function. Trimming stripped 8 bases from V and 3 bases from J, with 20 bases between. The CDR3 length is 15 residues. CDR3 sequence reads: CASFPPWADFYEQYF. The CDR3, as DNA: TGCGCCAGCTTCCCGCCATGGGCTGATTTCTACGAGCAGTACTTC.

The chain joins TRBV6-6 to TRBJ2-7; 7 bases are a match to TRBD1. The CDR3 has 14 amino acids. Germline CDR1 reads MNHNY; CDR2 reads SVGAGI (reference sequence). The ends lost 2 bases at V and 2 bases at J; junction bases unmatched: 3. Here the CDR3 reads CASSYEGAAYEQYF. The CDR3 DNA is TGTGCCAGCAGTTACGAGGGGGCGGCCTACGAGCAGTACTTC.

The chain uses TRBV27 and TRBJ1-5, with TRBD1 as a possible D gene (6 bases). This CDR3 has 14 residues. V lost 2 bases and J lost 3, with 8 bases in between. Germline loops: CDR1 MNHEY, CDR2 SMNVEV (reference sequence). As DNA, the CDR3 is TGTGCCAGCAGTTTAGGACAGCCCAATCAGCCCCAGCATTTT. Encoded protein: CASSLGQPNQPQHF.

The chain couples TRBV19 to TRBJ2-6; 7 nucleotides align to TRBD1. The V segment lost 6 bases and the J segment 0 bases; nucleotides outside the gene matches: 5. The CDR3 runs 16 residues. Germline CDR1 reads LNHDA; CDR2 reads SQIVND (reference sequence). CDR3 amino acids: CASRGTDSSGANVLTF. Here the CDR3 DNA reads TGTGCCAGTAGAGGGACAGATAGCTCTGGGGCCAACGTCCTGACTTTC.

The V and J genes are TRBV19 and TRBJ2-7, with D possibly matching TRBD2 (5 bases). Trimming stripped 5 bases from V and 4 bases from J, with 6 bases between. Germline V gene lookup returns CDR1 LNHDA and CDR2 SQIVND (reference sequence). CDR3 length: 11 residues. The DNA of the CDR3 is TGTGCCAGTAGTCCGGGATACGAGCAGTACTTC. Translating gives CASSPGYEQYF.

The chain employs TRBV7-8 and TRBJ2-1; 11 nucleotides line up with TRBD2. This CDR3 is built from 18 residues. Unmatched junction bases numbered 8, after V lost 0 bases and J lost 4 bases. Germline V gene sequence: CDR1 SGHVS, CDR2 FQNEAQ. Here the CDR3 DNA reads TGTGCCAGCAGCTTAGCGCTCACTAGCGGGAGTCTATACAATGAGCAGTTCTTC. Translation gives CASSLALTSGSLYNEQFF.

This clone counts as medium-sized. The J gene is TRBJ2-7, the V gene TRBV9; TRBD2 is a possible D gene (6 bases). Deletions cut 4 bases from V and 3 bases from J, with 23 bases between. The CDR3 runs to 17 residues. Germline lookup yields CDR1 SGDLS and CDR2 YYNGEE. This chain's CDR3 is CASSPAGRTVSDYEQYF. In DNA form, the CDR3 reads TGTGCCAGCAGCCCTGCTGGGAGGACGGTCTCGGACTACGAGCAGTACTTC.

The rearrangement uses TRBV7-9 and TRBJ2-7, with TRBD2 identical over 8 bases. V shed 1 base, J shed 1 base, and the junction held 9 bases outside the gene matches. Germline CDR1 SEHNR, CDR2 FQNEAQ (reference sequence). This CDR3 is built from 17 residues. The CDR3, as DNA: TGTGCCAGCAGCTTAGAACGGGGGGGAGATTGGTCCTACGAGCAGTACTTC. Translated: CASSLERGGDWSYEQYF.

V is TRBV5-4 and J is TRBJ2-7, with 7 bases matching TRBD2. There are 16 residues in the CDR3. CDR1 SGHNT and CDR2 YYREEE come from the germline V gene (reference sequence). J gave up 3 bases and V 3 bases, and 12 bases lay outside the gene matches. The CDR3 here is CASSSPFGGSDYEQYF. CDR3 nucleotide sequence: TGTGCCAGCAGCTCCCCCTTCGGGGGGAGTGACTACGAGCAGTACTTC.

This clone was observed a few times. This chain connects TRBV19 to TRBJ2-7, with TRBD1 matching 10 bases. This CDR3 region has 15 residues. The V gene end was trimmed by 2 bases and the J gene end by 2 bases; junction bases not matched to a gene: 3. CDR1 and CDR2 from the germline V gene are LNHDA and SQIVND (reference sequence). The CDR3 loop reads CASSISGQGAYEQYF. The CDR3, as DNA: TGTGCCAGTAGTATATCAGGACAGGGGGCCTACGAGCAGTACTTC.